This T cell receptor (beta chain) was recovered during a study of shared clonotypes between healthy human individuals. Overall study findings and caveats: Among donors, clonotype sharing was expected to be affected by sequencing depth.

Per germline, CDR1 MNHNS and CDR2 SASEGT. CDR3 length: 14 amino acids. V shed 8 bases and J shed 0 bases, with 14 bases lying between them. With regard to this clone: The antigen is not known.

The naive CD8 fraction comprised CD45RO-negative cells positively selected for CCR7 and excluded terminally differentiated effector memory CD45RA+ cells. Clones were read by immunoSEQ multiplex PCR, and TCRdb kept only the in-frame ones, dropping some. The table includes about 2 million clones, about 95% detected once. This TCR derives from a man younger than 30 in good health. The chain couples TRBV6-1 to TRBJ2-7; weak D call: TRBD1 (6 bases). Source material: naive CD8+ T cells sorted from blood. This CDR3 reads CASWGPDNSYEQYF. CDR3 bases: TGTGCCAGCTGGGGGCCGGATAACTCCTACGAGCAGTACTTC.